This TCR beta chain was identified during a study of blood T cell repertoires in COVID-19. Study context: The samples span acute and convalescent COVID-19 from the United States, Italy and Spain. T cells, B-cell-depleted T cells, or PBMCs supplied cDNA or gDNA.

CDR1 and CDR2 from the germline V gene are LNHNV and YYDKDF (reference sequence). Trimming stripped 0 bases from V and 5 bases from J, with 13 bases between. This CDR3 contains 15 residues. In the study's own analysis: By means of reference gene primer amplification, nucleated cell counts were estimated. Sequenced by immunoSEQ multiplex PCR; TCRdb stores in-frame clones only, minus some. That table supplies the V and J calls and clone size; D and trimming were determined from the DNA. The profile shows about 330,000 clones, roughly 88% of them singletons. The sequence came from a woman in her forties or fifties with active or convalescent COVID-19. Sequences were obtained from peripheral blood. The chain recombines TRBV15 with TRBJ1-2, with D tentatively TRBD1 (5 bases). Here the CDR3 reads CATSREGQGRYGYTF. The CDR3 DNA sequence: TGTGCCACCAGCAGAGAGGGGCAGGGTCGATATGGCTACACCTTC.